Shown below are 23 T cell receptor beta chains from a single sample sequenced in a study of shared clonotypes between healthy human individuals. Sequencing was performed with immunoSEQ multiplex PCR; in TCRdb, only in-frame clones are kept and a portion is missing. The sample lists roughly 640,000 clones; more than 95% were seen once. The sequencing sample was made of naive CD4+ T cells sorted from blood. Documented subset: CD45RA+ positively selected. These TCRs come from a woman in her thirties in good health.

V gene TRBV29-1 combines with J gene TRBJ2-5; D may be TRBD2 (6 bases). This CDR3 has 14 residues. Trimming removed 1 base at V and 4 bases at J, with 13 bases between. Germline-derived CDR1 and CDR2 are SQVTM and ANQGSEA. CDR3 residues: CSVEGRLVLETQYF. For the CDR3, the DNA is TGCAGCGTTGAAGGGCGACTAGTTTTAGAGACCCAGTACTTC.

This rearrangement joins TRBV5-6 to TRBJ2-7; 9 positions agree with TRBD1. V trimming: 1 base; J trimming: 12 bases; junction bases outside the gene matches: 17. The germline gives CDR1 SGHDT, CDR2 YYEEEE. The CDR3 sequence is 16 residues long. CDR3 sequence reads: CASSLYPGTGFYRLYF. Here the CDR3 DNA reads TGTGCCAGCAGCTTGTATCCCGGGACAGGGTTTTATAGGCTGTACTTC.

The chain links TRBV30 to TRBJ2-7; 8 bases map to TRBD2. Trimming removed 4 bases from V and 2 bases from J; junction bases left unmatched: 1. The CDR3 is 12 residues long. Looked up from germline, CDR1 is GTSNPN and CDR2 is SVGIG (reference sequence). The CDR3 spells CAWTSGPYEQYF. CDR3 bases: TGTGCCTGGACTAGCGGGCCCTACGAGCAGTACTTC.

The genes are TRBV9 and TRBJ1-3; D is ambiguous. V was clipped by 0 bases and J by 7 bases, with 14 bases between them. This CDR3 contains 15 residues. The V gene's germline CDR1 is SGDLS and CDR2 YYNGEE. CDR3 sequence (DNA): TGTGCCAGCAGCGTAGAAGCAAACCTGGGGAACACCATATATTTT. Protein: CASSVEANLGNTIYF.

The rearrangement uses TRBV30 and TRBJ1-3; no clear D gene. Germline CDR1 and CDR2: GTSNPN and SVGIG (reference sequence). V lost 4 bases and J 2 bases, leaving 6 bases between the germline ends. This CDR3 has 12 amino acids. The CDR3 nucleotides read TGTGCCTGGACAACCACTGGAAACACCATATATTTT. Encoded protein: CAWTTTGNTIYF.

This chain links TRBV19 with TRBJ2-1; D may be TRBD1 (5 bases). Trimming removed 3 bases from V and 7 bases from J, with 19 bases in between. This CDR3 has 16 residues. CDR1 and CDR2 from the germline V gene are LNHDA and SQIVND (reference sequence). The CDR3 sequence is CASSIIGVIMGNEQFF. The CDR3 DNA sequence: TGTGCCAGTAGTATTATAGGGGTCATTATGGGTAATGAGCAGTTCTTC.

The rearrangement links TRBV10-2 to TRBJ2-2, with TRBD2 matching 10 bases. In germline, CDR1 is WSHSY, CDR2 SAAADI. The V and J ends lost 8 bases and 0 bases, in that order; junction bases with no gene match: 9. There are 17 residues in the CDR3. The CDR3: CASAEGGTSANTGELFF. The CDR3 nucleotides are TGCGCCAGCGCCGAGGGGGGGACTAGCGCGAACACCGGGGAGCTGTTTTTT.

The chain employs TRBV5-1 and TRBJ2-7, with no clear D. The V end lost 6 bases, the J end lost 5 bases, and 18 bases lay between the germline ends. CDR1 is SGHRS, CDR2 YFSETQ, per germline. CDR3 size: 14 residues. CDR3 DNA: TGCGCCAGCATGTATGAGGACCCTCCGGACGAGCAGTACTTC. This encodes CASMYEDPPDEQYF.

This chain links TRBV27 with TRBJ1-1; the match to TRBD1 covers 12 bases. The germline CDR1 and CDR2 sequences are MNHEY and SMNVEV (reference sequence). Trimming cost V 8 bases and J 4 bases; bases outside gene matches: 11. CDR3 length: 16 amino acids. In DNA, the CDR3 is TGTGCCAGCTGGAACGCCGGGACAGGGGGCGTCACTGAAGCTTTCTTT. The encoded protein is CASWNAGTGGVTEAFF.

The chain is built from TRBV9 and TRBJ2-5; possible D gene TRBD1, 6 bases. V lost 2 bases, J lost 7 bases, and 24 bases lay in between. Germline loops: CDR1 SGDLS, CDR2 YYNGEE. CDR3 length: 17 residues. CDR3 DNA: TGTGCCAGCAGCGTGGGTCTCGGCAGACCTTCGACAGGGACCCAGTACTTC. Encoded protein: CASSVGLGRPSTGTQYF.

The chain is built from TRBV10-3 and TRBJ1-2; D gene unclear. Per the germline V gene, CDR1 is ENHRY and CDR2 is SYGVKD. The CDR3 loop spans 16 amino acids. Trimming left V 2 bases short and J 0 bases short, with 13 bases between. The CDR3 sequence is CAISENGQLTNYGYTF. The CDR3 bases are TGTGCCATCAGTGAGAACGGTCAGCTTACTAACTATGGCTACACCTTC.

The genes are TRBV7-1 and TRBJ2-7; D ambiguous. TRBV7-1 is an ORF for which the function is uncertain. The CDR3 is made up of 13 amino acids. V lost 5 bases to trimming and J lost 0 bases, with 8 bases between them. CDR3 loop: CASSNTVSYEQYF. The CDR3 DNA sequence: TGTGCCAGCAGCAACACAGTCTCCTACGAGCAGTACTTC.

V gene TRBV29-1 combines with J gene TRBJ2-3; D may match TRBD1 or TRBD2 (5 bases each). V was cut by 3 bases and J by 4 bases, with 17 bases left in between. The CDR3 has 15 amino acids. Germline CDR1 and CDR2: SQVTM and ANQGSEA. As DNA, the CDR3 is TGCAGCGTTGATCCCCTTAGCTTGGGGGCAGATACGCAGTATTTT. Translation gives CSVDPLSLGADTQYF.

This clone appeared a few times. The chain uses TRBV28 and TRBJ1-2; the D is unclear. CDR1 and CDR2 (germline): MDHEN, SYDVKM. The V gene lost 4 bases and the J gene lost 3 bases, with 3 bases spanning the gap. The CDR3 is made up of 11 amino acids. The CDR3: CASSSYYGYTF. The CDR3 DNA reads TGTGCCAGCAGTTCTTACTATGGCTACACCTTC.

This chain joins TRBV19 and TRBJ1-5; no definite D call. V was shortened by 2 bases and J by 3 bases, with 5 bases between the two germline ends. The CDR3 sequence is 13 residues long. Germline V gene sequence: CDR1 LNHDA, CDR2 SQIVND (reference sequence). The CDR3 DNA reads TGTGCCAGTAGTATATCCACCAATCAGCCCCAGCATTTT. Its protein is CASSISTNQPQHF.

The rearrangement links TRBV18 to TRBJ2-7; 8 bases align to TRBD1. The CDR3 length is 13 residues. The V and J ends lost 5 bases and 7 bases, in that order; junction bases with no gene match: 7. Germline-derived CDR1 and CDR2 are KGHSH and LQKENI. This CDR3 is CASSIQGAGEQYF. The CDR3 DNA follows: TGTGCCAGCTCAATCCAGGGGGCGGGGGAGCAGTACTTC. Filled out from reference TRBV18 and TRBJ2-7, the complete variable domain reads NAGVMQNPRHLVRRRGQEARLRCSPMKGHSHVYWYRQLPEEGLKFMVYLQKENIIDESGMPKERFSAEFPKEGPSILRIQQVVRGDSAAYFCASSIQGAGEQYFGPGTRLTVT.

The V gene is TRBV5-6, the J gene TRBJ2-7, with D unresolved. The CDR3 spans 14 residues. Germline CDR1 reads SGHDT; CDR2 reads YYEEEE. Trimming removed 0 bases at V and 3 bases at J, with 10 bases between. CDR3 DNA: TGTGCCAGCAGCTTGGGCCCGAACGGCTACGAGCAGTACTTC. Amino acids: CASSLGPNGYEQYF.

The V gene is TRBV11-2, the J gene TRBJ1-1; no definite D call. The CDR3 contains 13 residues. Trimming shortened V by 5 bases and J by 1 base, and 8 bases separated the two germline ends. CDR1 is SGHAT, CDR2 FQNNGV, per germline. The CDR3 is CASSIPGNTEAFF. CDR3 nucleotide sequence: TGTGCCAGCAGCATACCGGGGAACACTGAAGCTTTCTTT.

This clone occurred once. Other DNA sequences from this sample encode an identical CDR3 as well. This chain uses TRBV20-1 with TRBJ2-3; D unclear. The CDR3 sequence is 11 residues long. Germline V CDR1 and CDR2: DFQATT, SNEGSKA (reference sequence). V shed 6 bases and J shed 1 base, with 5 bases lying between them. The CDR3 sequence is CSAPRTDTQYF. Written as DNA, the CDR3 is TGCAGTGCGCCACGCACAGATACGCAGTATTTT.

CDR3 nucleotides: TGTGCCAGTAGCGAGACAGGGGGATCCGGAGCTAACTATGGCTACACCTTC. Its protein product is CASSETGGSGANYGYTF. The chain carries TRBV19 and TRBJ1-2; 9 nucleotides match TRBD1. The CDR3 runs 17 residues. The J segment lost 0 bases and the V segment lost 6 bases, leaving 11 bases of the junction unmatched. Germline V gene lookup returns CDR1 LNHDA and CDR2 SQIVND (reference sequence).

This clone was seen only once. The chain carries TRBV6-5 and TRBJ1-5, with D hard to call. CDR1 MNHEY and CDR2 SVGAGI come from the germline V gene. Trimming took off 5 bases at V and 4 bases at J, with 6 bases between the two ends. The CDR3 is 12 amino acids. CDR3 coding DNA: TGTGCCAGCAGTCGACCGAATCAGCCCCAGCATTTT. Its protein is CASSRPNQPQHF.

This chain connects TRBV7-9 to TRBJ2-1; D remains ambiguous. CDR1 and CDR2 from the germline V gene are SEHNR and FQNEAQ (reference sequence). The CDR3 is 15 residues long. Trimming cost V 5 bases and J 6 bases, with 17 bases left between them. The CDR3 coding sequence is TGTGCCAGCAGCACGGTTGTTGGCCCGACCAATGAGCAGTTCTTC. Residues: CASSTVVGPTNEQFF. The full variable domain, its missing parts supplied by reference TRBV7-9 and TRBJ2-1, is DTGVSQNPRHKITKRGQNVTFRCDPISEHNRLYWYRQTLGQGPEFLTYFQNEAQLEKSRLLSDRFSAERPKGSFSTLEIQRTEQGDSAMYLCASSTVVGPTNEQFFGPGTRLTVL.

This rearrangement joins TRBV5-1 to TRBJ2-7, with D unclear. Looked up from germline, CDR1 is SGHRS and CDR2 is YFSETQ. The length of the CDR3 is 11 residues. V lost 6 bases and J 3 bases, leaving 7 bases between the germline ends. The CDR3 DNA reads TGCGCCAGCAAGGGCCTCTACGAGCAGTACTTC. Its translation: CASKGLYEQYF.